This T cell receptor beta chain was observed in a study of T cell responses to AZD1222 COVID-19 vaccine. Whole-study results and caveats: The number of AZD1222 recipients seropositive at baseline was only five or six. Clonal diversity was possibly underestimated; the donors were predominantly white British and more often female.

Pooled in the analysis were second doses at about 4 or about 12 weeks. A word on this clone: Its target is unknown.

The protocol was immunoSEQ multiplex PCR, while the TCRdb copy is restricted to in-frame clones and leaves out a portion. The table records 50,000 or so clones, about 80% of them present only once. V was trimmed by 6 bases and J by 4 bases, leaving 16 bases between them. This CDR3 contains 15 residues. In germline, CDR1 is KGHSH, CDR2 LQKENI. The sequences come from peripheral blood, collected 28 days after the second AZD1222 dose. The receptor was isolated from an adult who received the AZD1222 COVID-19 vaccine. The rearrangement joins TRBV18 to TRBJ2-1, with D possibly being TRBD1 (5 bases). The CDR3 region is CASSRQAGSYNEQFF. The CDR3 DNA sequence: TGTGCCAGCTCGCGCCAAGCAGGGTCTTACAATGAGCAGTTCTTC.